In this sample, the clone carrying this T cell receptor beta chain turned up a few times. This sample is drawn from a study of technical replicates of blood from a few donors. Per the germline V gene, CDR1 is KGHSH and CDR2 is LQKENI. With 1 base clipped from V and 11 bases from J, the junction kept 10 bases outside the gene matches. The CDR3 has 14 amino acids. Measured with immunoSEQ multiplex PCR; TCRdb has only the in-frame clones, and not every one. Seen here are some 90,000 clones, approximately 95% observed once, and the top ten hold almost 0.35%. Sample: T cells isolated from PBMCs. This TCR derives from a human donor in good health. V gene TRBV18 combines with J gene TRBJ1-1; 7 bases are shared with TRBD1. DNA for the CDR3: TGTGCCAGCTCACCACTGACAGGGATAATTGGGGCTTTCTTT. Translated, it gives CASSPLTGIIGAFF. Full variable domain (missing parts from reference TRBV18 and TRBJ1-1): NAGVMQNPRHLVRRRGQEARLRCSPMKGHSHVYWYRQLPEEGLKFMVYLQKENIIDESGMPKERFSAEFPKEGPSILRIQQVVRGDSAAYFCASSPLTGIIGAFFGQGTRLTVV.